Below, one T cell receptor (beta chain) is given with its context. Its antigen is as yet unknown. Measured with immunoSEQ multiplex PCR; TCRdb has only the in-frame clones, and not every one. The data hold about 140,000 clones, with roughly 88% observed a single time. The entry originates in a study of T cell responses to AZD1222 COVID-19 vaccine. Trimming stripped 7 bases from V and 4 bases from J, with 12 bases between. The CDR3 is made up of 13 amino acids. Study observations and caveats: The breadth and depth of Spike-specific TCRs increased once two AZD1222 doses had been given. Only 5 or 6 individuals given AZD1222 were seropositive at baseline.

The V gene is TRBV23-1, the J gene TRBJ2-3; the D gene is possibly TRBD1 (6 bases). TRBV23-1 is an ORF for which the function is uncertain. The sample consisted of peripheral blood, taken on day 0 of AZD1222 vaccination. The TCR originated in an adult in good health. In nucleotides, the CDR3 is TGCGCCAGCACCGGGCAGGGGCCAGATACGCAGTATTTT. This gives the protein CASTGQGPDTQYF.